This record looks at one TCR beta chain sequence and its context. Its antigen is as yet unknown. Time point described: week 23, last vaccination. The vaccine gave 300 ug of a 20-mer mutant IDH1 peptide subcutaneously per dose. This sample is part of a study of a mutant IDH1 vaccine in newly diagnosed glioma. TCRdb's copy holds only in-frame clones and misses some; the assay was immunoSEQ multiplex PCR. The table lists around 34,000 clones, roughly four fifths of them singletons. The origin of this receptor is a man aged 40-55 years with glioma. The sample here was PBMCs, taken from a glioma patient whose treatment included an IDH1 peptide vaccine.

CDR3 residues: CASSLGSSGPNEQFF. The CDR3 DNA is TGTGCCAGCAGCTTAGGAAGTAGCGGGCCCAATGAGCAGTTCTTC. The rearrangement joins TRBV7-9 to TRBJ2-1; TRBD2 aligns across 7 bases. The CDR3 covers 15 residues. CDR1 and CDR2 (germline): SEHNR, FQNEAQ (reference sequence). Germline trimming cut 1 base from V and 6 bases from J; bases unmatched to any gene: 6.